This T cell receptor beta chain was identified during a study of T cells in Graves' hyperthyroidism and ophthalmopathy. About the study: Staff took peripheral blood when the initial diagnosis was made, before any treatment began.

Study results and limitations: In blood, most of the thyroid clonotypes expanded above 0.001 were also present.

Points on this clonotype: Antigen: not known.

Thyroid ultrasound and orbital computed tomography, with clinical symptoms and serum thyroxine and TRAb, informed diagnoses. Fresh peripheral blood, approximately 9.7 ml, was the source of the PBMCs. Germline values: CDR1 SGDLS, CDR2 YYNGEE. V was clipped by 3 bases and J by 2 bases; unmatched bases: 8. The CDR3 is made up of 16 amino acids. TCR beta CDR3 region amplification was performed from RNA transcripts. The study used the HTBI primer set for a first-round RT-PCR of the TCR CDR3. TCRdb reprocessed the multiplex PCR reads with MiXCR, giving one entry per CDR3 protein. The data contain under 350,000 distinct CDR3 sequences, 15% to 20% of them singletons.

This receptor was identified in a woman in her 50s with Graves' hyperthyroidism. Input material: blood. The J gene is TRBJ2-1, the V gene TRBV9, with TRBD2 matching 7 bases. The CDR3, as DNA: TGTGCCAGCAGCGGTCCCGGGGGGTGGACCTACAATGAGCAGTTCTTC. Protein product: CASSGPGGWTYNEQFF.